This is a list of T cell receptor beta chains from one sample in a study of pediatric ulcerative colitis. The method was immunoSEQ multiplex PCR; TCRdb's version includes in-frame clones alone and lacks a portion of them. The table has some 10,000 clones, 75% to 85% seen once. Material: gut tissue. Receptors were obtained from a girl aged 10 to 17 who was a control in a study of pediatric ulcerative colitis. CDR3s include the opening cysteine and the closing phenylalanine or tryptophan. Fields, in order: V gene, clone size, J gene, D gene, CDR3 length, CDR3 protein, CDR3 DNA. A D gene is named only where the DNA matches it firmly. The listing skips clone size in some rows; elsewhere it reads once, few, many or a size class.

>TRBV28|NA|TRBJ2-7|NA|13
CASSWSNSYEQYF
TGTGCCAGCAGTTGGAGTAATTCCTACGAGCAGTACTTC
>TRBV4-3|NA|TRBJ1-5|NA|16
CASSQDAHTSNQPQHF
TGCGCCAGCAGCCAAGATGCCCATACTAGCAATCAGCCCCAGCATTTT
>TRBV27|NA|TRBJ1-1|TRBD1|13
CASSTRDRDEAFF
TGTGCCAGCAGCACCCGGGACAGGGATGAAGCTTTCTTT
>TRBV27|NA|TRBJ1-1|TRBD1|18
CASSLYSLGEGAGTEAFF
TGTGCCAGCAGTTTATACTCCTTGGGGGAGGGGGCTGGCACTGAAGCTTTCTTT
>TRBV27|NA|TRBJ1-4|NA|15
CASSAAGVINEKLFF
TGTGCCAGCAGCGCCGCAGGGGTTATTAATGAAAAACTGTTTTTT
>TRBV6-5|NA|TRBJ2-1|NA|16
CASSYKPGTLFNEQFF
TGTGCCAGCAGTTACAAACCCGGGACACTATTCAATGAGCAGTTCTTC
>TRBV6-1|medium-sized|TRBJ1-5|TRBD1|16
CASSEGWTGGNQPQHF
TGTGCCAGCAGTGAAGGATGGACAGGGGGCAATCAGCCCCAGCATTTT
>TRBV2|NA|TRBJ1-4|TRBD1|13
CASNRDRDEKLFF
TGTGCCAGCAACCGGGACAGGGACGAAAAACTGTTTTTT
>TRBV28|NA|TRBJ2-3|TRBD2|15
CASSPRTSGTDTQYF
TGTGCCAGCAGCCCCAGGACTAGCGGTACAGATACGCAGTATTTT
>TRBV2|NA|TRBJ2-5|TRBD1|13
CASSGDRQETQYF
TGTGCCAGCAGTGGGGACAGGCAAGAGACCCAGTACTTC
>TRBV30|once|TRBJ2-2|NA|13
CAWSSVNTGELFF
TGTGCCTGGAGTAGTGTCAACACCGGGGAGCTGTTTTTT
>TRBV30|NA|TRBJ2-3|NA|13
CAWSVISQDTQYF
TGTGCCTGGAGTGTAATCAGTCAGGATACGCAGTATTTT
>TRBV30|NA|TRBJ2-4|TRBD1|14
CACGQGRGVNIQYF
TGTGCCTGTGGACAGGGAAGAGGGGTAAACATTCAGTACTTC
>TRBV5-6|NA|TRBJ1-1|NA|16
CASSFYFRDLNTEAFF
TGTGCCAGCAGCTTCTACTTTCGAGACTTGAACACTGAAGCTTTCTTT
>TRBV21-1|NA|TRBJ2-1|NA|15
CASSTQREGENEQFF
TGTGCCAGCAGCACCCAGCGGGAGGGGGAGAATGAGCAGTTCTTC
>TRBV5-1|few|TRBJ2-2|TRBD2|14
CAGDGLAGAGELFF
TGCGCCGGAGACGGGCTAGCGGGTGCCGGGGAGCTGTTTTTT
>TRBV2|NA|TRBJ2-3|TRBD2|15
CASSSNRGGLDTQYF
TGTGCCAGCAGCTCAAACCGGGGGGGACTGGATACGCAGTATTTT
>TRBV4-2|NA|TRBJ2-7|TRBD2|17
CASSQESLAGALYEQYF
TGTGCCAGCAGCCAAGAATCCCTAGCGGGAGCTTTATACGAGCAGTACTTC
>TRBV9|NA|TRBJ1-1|TRBD1|15
CASSVGDRERERAFF
TGTGCCAGCAGCGTAGGGGACAGGGAAAGGGAGCGGGCTTTCTTT
>TRBV5-1|NA|TRBJ2-1|TRBD2|16
CASSLAPSGSVNEQFF
TGCGCCAGCAGCTTGGCCCCTAGCGGGAGTGTAAATGAGCAGTTCTTC
>TRBV25-1|NA|TRBJ2-2|NA|18
CASSGARGSGRSTGELFF
TGTGCCAGCAGTGGAGCCCGCGGATCCGGGAGATCAACCGGGGAGCTGTTTTTT
>TRBV11-1|NA|TRBJ2-1|NA|16
CASSLYVGSSYNEQFF
TGTGCCAGCAGCTTATATGTTGGCAGCTCCTACAATGAGCAGTTCTTC
>TRBV5-4|NA|TRBJ2-3|TRBD2|19
CASSLEPPSGRAGTDTQYF
TGTGCCAGCAGCTTGGAACCACCTAGCGGGAGGGCCGGGACAGATACGCAGTATTTT
>TRBV6-8|NA|TRBJ2-7|NA|15
CASRNPLTESYEQYF
TGTGCCAGCAGAAACCCCCTGACGGAATCCTACGAGCAGTACTTC
>TRBV7-2|NA|TRBJ1-4|NA|16
CASSLPYRETNEKLFF
TGTGCCAGCAGTTTACCTTACAGGGAGACTAATGAAAAACTGTTTTTT
>TRBV29-1|NA|TRBJ2-3|NA|16
CSVEGRLALSTDTQYF
TGCAGCGTTGAAGGAAGGCTAGCGTTAAGCACAGATACGCAGTATTTT
>TRBV5-5|once|TRBJ2-3|TRBD2|16
CASSPRSAGARDTQYF
TGTGCCAGCAGCCCCCGGTCCGCGGGAGCGAGAGATACGCAGTATTTT
>TRBV19|NA|TRBJ1-2|NA|13
CATTLGQGRAYTF
TGTGCCACCACTCTGGGGCAGGGGCGCGCCTACACCTTC
>TRBV7-2|few|TRBJ1-1|NA|14
CASSLLQKNTEAFF
TGTGCCAGCAGCTTACTACAGAAGAACACTGAAGCTTTCTTT
>TRBV6-1|NA|TRBJ1-5|TRBD1|11
CGTGGNQPQHF
TGTGGGACAGGGGGGAATCAGCCCCAGCATTTT
>TRBV19|NA|TRBJ1-1|NA|13
CASLQGPFSEAFF
TGTGCCAGTTTACAGGGACCCTTCTCTGAAGCTTTCTTT
>TRBV7-2|NA|TRBJ2-4|TRBD1|17
CASSLVGTGLAKNIQYF
TGTGCCAGCAGCTTAGTGGGGACAGGGCTTGCCAAAAACATTCAGTACTTC
>TRBV19|NA|TRBJ1-5|TRBD1|15
CASLVSQGSNQPQHF
TGTGCCAGTCTAGTATCACAGGGGAGCAATCAGCCCCAGCATTTT
>TRBV5-4|NA|TRBJ2-5|NA|13
CASSQGLEGTQYF
TGTGCCAGCAGCCAGGGCCTCGAGGGGACCCAGTACTTC
>TRBV4-1|NA|TRBJ2-7|NA|14
CASSHLDNSYEQYF
TGCGCCAGCAGCCACCTAGACAACTCCTACGAGCAGTACTTC
>TRBV7-9|NA|TRBJ2-7|NA|11
CASGQFEEQYF
TGTGCCAGCGGACAGTTCGAAGAGCAGTACTTC
>TRBV27|NA|TRBJ1-6|NA|13
CASSLSGGSPLHF
TGTGCCAGCAGTTTATCGGGGGGATCACCCCTCCACTTT
>TRBV18|NA|TRBJ2-2|NA|15
CASSPRQGNTGELFF
TGTGCCAGCTCACCACGGCAGGGGAACACCGGGGAGCTGTTTTTT
>TRBV5-5|NA|TRBJ2-7|TRBD1|15
CASSLGGQAAYEQYF
TGTGCCAGCAGCTTGGGGGGACAGGCCGCCTACGAGCAGTACTTC
>TRBV12-5|few|TRBJ2-2|TRBD2|17
CASGLVTSGRNTGELFF
TGTGCTAGTGGTTTGGTGACTAGCGGGAGGAACACCGGGGAGCTGTTTTTT
>TRBV5-4|NA|TRBJ2-7|TRBD1|15
CASSPRDRGPYEQYF
TGTGCCAGCAGCCCCAGGGACAGGGGCCCCTACGAGCAGTACTTC
>TRBV18|NA|TRBJ2-7|TRBD1|14
CASSWTGISYEQYF
TGTGCCAGCTCATGGACAGGGATCTCCTACGAGCAGTACTTC
>TRBV9|few|TRBJ2-7|NA|15
CASSAFPQGRDEQYF
TGTGCCAGCAGCGCCTTCCCCCAGGGCCGGGACGAGCAGTACTTC
>TRBV11-2|NA|TRBJ1-2|TRBD1|15
CASSPRTGWYYGYTF
TGTGCCAGCAGCCCGCGGACAGGGTGGTACTATGGCTACACCTTC
>TRBV2|NA|TRBJ2-5|NA|13
CASSERYPETQYF
TGTGCCAGCAGTGAGCGGTACCCAGAGACCCAGTACTTC
>TRBV2|few|TRBJ2-7|TRBD2|13
CASSEERGTGEYF
TGTGCCAGCAGTGAAGAGCGGGGGACTGGCGAGTACTTC
>TRBV10-2|NA|TRBJ1-2|NA|13
CASSESNGIGYTF
TGCGCCAGCAGTGAGTCGAACGGAATCGGCTACACCTTC
>TRBV10-3|NA|TRBJ2-5|NA|16
CAISEVVEGAGGTQYF
TGTGCCATCAGTGAGGTGGTTGAGGGCGCGGGCGGGACCCAGTACTTC
>TRBV5-5|NA|TRBJ1-3|TRBD1|15
CASSLGQASGNTIYF
TGTGCCAGCAGCCTCGGACAGGCCTCTGGAAACACCATATATTTT
>TRBV5-6|once|TRBJ1-2|TRBD1|16
CASSSAGGSSNYGYTF
TGTGCCAGCAGCTCAGCAGGGGGATCCTCTAACTATGGCTACACCTTC